What follows is one T cell receptor beta chain and its context. The antigen is unknown. The data originate from a study of cytomegalovirus exposure and HLA in healthy donors. Study-level points and caveats: Most CMV-associated TCR beta chains were later found to appear HLA-restricted.

Trimming stripped 1 base from V and 1 base from J, with 14 bases between. The CDR3 contains 17 residues. CDR1 and CDR2 (germline): MGHRA, YSYEKL. Both 60 Vbeta primers and 13 Jbeta primers went into the PCR. The protocol was immunoSEQ multiplex PCR, while the TCRdb copy is restricted to in-frame clones and leaves out a portion. Of roughly 150,000 clones in the sample, around 82% are singletons; the top ten hold under 8%. The specimen sequenced was PBMCs. The TCR originated in a woman between 45 and 65 years old in good health and CMV-seropositive. The chain uses TRBV4-1 and TRBJ1-3; D possibly corresponds to TRBD1 (5 bases). The CDR3 reads CASSQAAGQASGNTIYF. CDR3 DNA sequence: TGCGCCAGCAGCCAAGCTGCCGGACAAGCTTCTGGAAACACCATATATTTT.